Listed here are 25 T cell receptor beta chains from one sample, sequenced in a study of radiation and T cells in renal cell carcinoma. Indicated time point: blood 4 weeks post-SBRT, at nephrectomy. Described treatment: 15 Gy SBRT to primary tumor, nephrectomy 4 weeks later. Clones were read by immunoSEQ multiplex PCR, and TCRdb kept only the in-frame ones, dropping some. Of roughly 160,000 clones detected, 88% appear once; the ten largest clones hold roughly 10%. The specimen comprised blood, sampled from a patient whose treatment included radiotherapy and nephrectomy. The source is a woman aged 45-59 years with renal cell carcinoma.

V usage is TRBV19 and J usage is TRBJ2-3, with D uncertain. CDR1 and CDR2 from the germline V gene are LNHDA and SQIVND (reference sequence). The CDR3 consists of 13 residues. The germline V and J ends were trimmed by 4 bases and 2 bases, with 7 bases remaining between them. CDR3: CASSTAHTDTQYF. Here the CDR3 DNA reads TGTGCCAGTAGTACCGCACACACAGATACGCAGTATTTT.

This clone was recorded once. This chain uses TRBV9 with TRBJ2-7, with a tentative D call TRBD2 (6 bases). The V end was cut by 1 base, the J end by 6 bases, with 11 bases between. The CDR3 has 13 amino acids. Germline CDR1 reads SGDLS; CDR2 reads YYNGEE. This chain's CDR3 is CASSVRRAGEQYF. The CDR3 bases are TGTGCCAGCAGCGTACGGAGGGCGGGCGAGCAGTACTTC. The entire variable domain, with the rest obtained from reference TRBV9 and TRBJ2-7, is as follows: DSGVTQTPKHLITATGQRVTLRCSPRSGDLSVYWYQQSLDQGLQFLIQYYNGEERAKGNILERFSAQQFPDLHSELNLSSLELGDSALYFCASSVRRAGEQYFGPGTRLTVT.

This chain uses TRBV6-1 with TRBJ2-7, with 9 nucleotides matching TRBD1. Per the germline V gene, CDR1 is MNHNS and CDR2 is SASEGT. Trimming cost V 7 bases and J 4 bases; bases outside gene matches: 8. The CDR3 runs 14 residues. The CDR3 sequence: CASKDRGGGYEQYF. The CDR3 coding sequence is TGTGCCAGCAAGGACAGGGGAGGGGGTTACGAGCAGTACTTC.

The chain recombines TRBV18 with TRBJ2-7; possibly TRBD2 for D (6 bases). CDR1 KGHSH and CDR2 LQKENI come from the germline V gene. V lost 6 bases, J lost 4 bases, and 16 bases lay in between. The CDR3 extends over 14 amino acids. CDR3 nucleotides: TGTGCCAGCTCGTCGCGGGGAGTACTTTACGAGCAGTACTTC. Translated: CASSSRGVLYEQYF. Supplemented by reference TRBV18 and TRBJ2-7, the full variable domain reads NAGVMQNPRHLVRRRGQEARLRCSPMKGHSHVYWYRQLPEEGLKFMVYLQKENIIDESGMPKERFSAEFPKEGPSILRIQQVVRGDSAAYFCASSSRGVLYEQYFGPGTRLTVT.

CDR3 sequence: CASSVGGLAGSADTQYF. The CDR3, as DNA: TGTGCCAGCAGCGTAGGGGGACTAGCGGGCAGTGCAGATACGCAGTATTTT. The chain links TRBV9 to TRBJ2-3, with 12 bases identical to TRBD2. Per the germline V gene, CDR1 is SGDLS and CDR2 is YYNGEE. The ends lost 0 bases at V and 4 bases at J; junction bases unmatched: 6. The CDR3 has 17 residues.

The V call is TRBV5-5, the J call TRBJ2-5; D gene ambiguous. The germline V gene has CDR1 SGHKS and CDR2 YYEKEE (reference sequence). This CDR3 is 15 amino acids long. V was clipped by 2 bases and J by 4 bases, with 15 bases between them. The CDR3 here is CASSFMDPGRETQYF. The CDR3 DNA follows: TGTGCCAGCAGCTTTATGGACCCGGGCAGAGAGACCCAGTACTTC.

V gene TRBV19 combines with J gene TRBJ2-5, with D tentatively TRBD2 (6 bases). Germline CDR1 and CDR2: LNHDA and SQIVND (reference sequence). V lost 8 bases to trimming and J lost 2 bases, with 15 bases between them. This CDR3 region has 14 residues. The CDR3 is CASSFLAAQETQYF. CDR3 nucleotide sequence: TGTGCCAGTTCCTTTTTAGCGGCTCAAGAGACCCAGTACTTC. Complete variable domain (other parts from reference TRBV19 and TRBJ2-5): DGGITQSPKYLFRKEGQNVTLSCEQNLNHDAMYWYRQDPGQGLRLIYYSQIVNDFQKGDIAEGYSVSREKKESFPLTVTSAQKNPTAFYLCASSFLAAQETQYFGPGTRLLVL.

CDR3 amino acids: CASSYGVPETQYF. The CDR3 coding sequence is TGTGCCAGTAGTTATGGGGTTCCAGAGACCCAGTACTTC. The chain combines TRBV19 with TRBJ2-5; D is unclear. V was clipped by 5 bases and J by 4 bases, with 11 bases between them. The CDR3 is 13 amino acids. Germline V gene sequence: CDR1 LNHDA, CDR2 SQIVND (reference sequence).

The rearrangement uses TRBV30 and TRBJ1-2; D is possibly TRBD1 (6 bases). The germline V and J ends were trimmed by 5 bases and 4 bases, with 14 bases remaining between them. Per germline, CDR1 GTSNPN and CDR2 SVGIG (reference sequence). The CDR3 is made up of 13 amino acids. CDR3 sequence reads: CAWALQGSYGYTF. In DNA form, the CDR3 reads TGTGCCTGGGCCCTCCAGGGGTCCTATGGCTACACCTTC.

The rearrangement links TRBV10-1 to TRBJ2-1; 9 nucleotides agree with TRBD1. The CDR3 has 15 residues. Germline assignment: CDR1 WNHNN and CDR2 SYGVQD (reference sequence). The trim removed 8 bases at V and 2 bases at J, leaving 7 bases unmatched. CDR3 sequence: CASGRDRETYNEQFF. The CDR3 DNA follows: TGCGCCAGCGGAAGGGACAGGGAGACCTACAATGAGCAGTTCTTC.

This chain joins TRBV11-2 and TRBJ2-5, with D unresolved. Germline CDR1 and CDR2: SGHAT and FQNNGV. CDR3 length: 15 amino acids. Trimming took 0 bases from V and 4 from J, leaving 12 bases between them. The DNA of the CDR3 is TGTGCCAGCAGCTTAGATCCGGCTAGGGCAGAGACCCAGTACTTC. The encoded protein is CASSLDPARAETQYF.

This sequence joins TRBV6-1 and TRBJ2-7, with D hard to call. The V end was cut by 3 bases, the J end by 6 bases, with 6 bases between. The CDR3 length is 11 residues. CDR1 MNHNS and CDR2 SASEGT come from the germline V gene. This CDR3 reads CASSDIGEQYF. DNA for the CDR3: TGTGCCAGCAGTGATATCGGCGAGCAGTACTTC.

The CDR3 loop reads CASSSGTSGGVNEQFF. DNA for the CDR3: TGTGCCAGCAGCTCAGGGACTAGCGGGGGGGTAAATGAGCAGTTCTTC. The chain couples TRBV7-9 to TRBJ2-1; 16 bases map to TRBD2. The J segment lost 7 bases and the V segment lost 4 bases, leaving 4 bases of the junction unmatched. Germline CDR1 and CDR2: SEHNR and FQNEAQ (reference sequence). This CDR3 region has 16 residues.

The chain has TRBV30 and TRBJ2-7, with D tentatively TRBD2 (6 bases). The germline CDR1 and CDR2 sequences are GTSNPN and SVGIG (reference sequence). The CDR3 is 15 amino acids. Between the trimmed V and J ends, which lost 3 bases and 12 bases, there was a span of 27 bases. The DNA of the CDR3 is TGTGCCTGGAGCCTGAGGGCATTGAGGAGGGAAAAGGGGTACTTC. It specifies CAWSLRALRREKGYF.

In DNA, the CDR3 is TGTGCCAGCAGTGAAGGTCAGGGTGTTGGGTCACCCCTCCACTTT. It codes for CASSEGQGVGSPLHF. V gene TRBV6-4 combines with J gene TRBJ1-6; TRBD1 is a possible D gene (5 bases). V lost 3 bases and J lost 10, with 16 bases in between. The CDR3 runs 15 residues. Looked up from germline, CDR1 is MRHNA and CDR2 is SNTAGT.

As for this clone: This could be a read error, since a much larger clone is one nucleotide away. Here the CDR3 reads CASSLRNSPLHF. The CDR3 DNA is TGTGCCAGCAGCTTAAGGAATTCACCCCTCCACTTT. The genes are TRBV11-2 and TRBJ1-6; D unresolved. Trimming left V 2 bases short and J 7 bases short, with 3 bases between. The length of the CDR3 is 12 residues. Germline CDR1 and CDR2: SGHAT and FQNNGV.

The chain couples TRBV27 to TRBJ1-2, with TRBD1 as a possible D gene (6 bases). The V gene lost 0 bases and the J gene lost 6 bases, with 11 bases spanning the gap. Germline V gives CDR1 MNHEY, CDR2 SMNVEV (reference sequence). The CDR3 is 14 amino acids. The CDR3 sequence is CASSLSPQGDGYTF. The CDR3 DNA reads TGTGCCAGCAGTTTATCCCCACAGGGCGATGGCTACACCTTC.

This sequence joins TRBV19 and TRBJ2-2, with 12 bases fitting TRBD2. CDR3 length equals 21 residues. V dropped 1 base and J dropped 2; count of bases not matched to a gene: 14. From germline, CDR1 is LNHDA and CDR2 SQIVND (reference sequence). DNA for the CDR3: TGTGCCAGTAGTATAGGACGGCCCGCCATACTAGCGGGGGGCAACACCGGGGAGCTGTTTTTT. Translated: CASSIGRPAILAGGNTGELFF.

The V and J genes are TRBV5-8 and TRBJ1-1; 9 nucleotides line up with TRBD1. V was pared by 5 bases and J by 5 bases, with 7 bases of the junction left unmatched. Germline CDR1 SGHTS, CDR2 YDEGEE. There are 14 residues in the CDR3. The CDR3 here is CASSNGQGMTEAFF. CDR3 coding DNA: TGTGCCAGCAGTAATGGACAGGGGATGACTGAAGCTTTCTTT.

CDR3 sequence (DNA): TGTGCCAGCAGTTACAGCGGCCTGTGGAATGAAAAACTGTTTTTT. Translation gives CASSYSGLWNEKLFF. This sequence joins TRBV6-5 and TRBJ1-4; D not certain. The germline V gene encodes CDR1 MNHEY and CDR2 SVGAGI. This CDR3 is 15 amino acids long. V lost 2 bases, J lost 5 bases, and 12 bases lay in between.

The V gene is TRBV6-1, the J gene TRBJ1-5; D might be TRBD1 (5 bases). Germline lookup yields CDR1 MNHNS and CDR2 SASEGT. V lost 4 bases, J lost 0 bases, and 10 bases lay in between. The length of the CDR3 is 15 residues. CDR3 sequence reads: CASSGGWHSNQPQHF. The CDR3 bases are TGTGCCAGCAGTGGGGGGTGGCATAGCAATCAGCCCCAGCATTTT.

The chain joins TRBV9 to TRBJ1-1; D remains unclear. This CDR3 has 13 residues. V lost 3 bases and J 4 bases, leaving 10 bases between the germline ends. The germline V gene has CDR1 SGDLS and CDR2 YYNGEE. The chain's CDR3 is CASSALQSTEAFF. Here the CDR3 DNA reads TGTGCCAGCAGCGCCCTACAGAGCACTGAAGCTTTCTTT.

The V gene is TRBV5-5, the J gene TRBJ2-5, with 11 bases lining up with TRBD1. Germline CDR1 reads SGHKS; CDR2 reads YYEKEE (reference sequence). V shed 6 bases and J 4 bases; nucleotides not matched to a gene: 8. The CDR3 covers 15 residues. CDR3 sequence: CASMYGTGGRETQYF. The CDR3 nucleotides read TGTGCCAGCATGTATGGGACAGGGGGAAGAGAGACCCAGTACTTC.

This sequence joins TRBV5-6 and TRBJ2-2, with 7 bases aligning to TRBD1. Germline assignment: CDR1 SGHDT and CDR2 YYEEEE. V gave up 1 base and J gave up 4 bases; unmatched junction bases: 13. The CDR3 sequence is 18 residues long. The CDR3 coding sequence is TGTGCCAGCAGCTTGCCGGACAGGAGGTGGGAAGGCACCGGGGAGCTGTTTTTT. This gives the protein CASSLPDRRWEGTGELFF.

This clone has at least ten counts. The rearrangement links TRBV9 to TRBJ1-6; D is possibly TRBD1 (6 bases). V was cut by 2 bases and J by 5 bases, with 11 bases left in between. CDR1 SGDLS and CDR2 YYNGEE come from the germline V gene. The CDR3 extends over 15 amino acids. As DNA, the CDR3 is TGTGCCAGCAGCGTGACGGGACAAGATAATTCACCCCTCCACTTT. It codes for CASSVTGQDNSPLHF. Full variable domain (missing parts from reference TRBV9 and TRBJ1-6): DSGVTQTPKHLITATGQRVTLRCSPRSGDLSVYWYQQSLDQGLQFLIQYYNGEERAKGNILERFSAQQFPDLHSELNLSSLELGDSALYFCASSVTGQDNSPLHFGNGTRLTVT.